A selection of T cell receptor beta chains follows, all from one sample in a study of blood T cell repertoires in COVID-19. Data came from immunoSEQ multiplex PCR; TCRdb stores just in-frame clones and leaves some out. Seen here are 300,000 or so clones, roughly 88% observed once, and the top ten hold roughly 2.9%. Sequencing used peripheral blood. The receptor set was obtained from a woman in her 30s with COVID-19, enrolled during active disease. Each CDR3 is given with its conserved first and last residue. The D gene is left open where the match is weak. Some rows have no size entry. The others give once, few or many, or a class for an expanded clone.

v_gene	j_gene	d_gene	abundance	CDR3aa	CDR3nt
TRBV7-2	TRBJ2-5	TRBD2	NA	CASSLVVSGAQETQYF	TGTGCCAGCAGCTTAGTGGTTAGCGGGGCACAAGAGACCCAGTACTTC
TRBV29-1	TRBJ1-2	TRBD1	NA	CSYLSGTGNTYGYTF	TGCAGCTATCTATCGGGGACAGGGAATACCTATGGCTACACCTTC
TRBV15	TRBJ1-5	TRBD1	NA	CATKTDRGGDGNQPQHF	TGTGCCACCAAGACGGACAGGGGGGGGGATGGTAATCAGCCCCAGCATTTT
TRBV20-1	TRBJ2-7	TRBD1	NA	CSASGGTGYSDEQYF	TGCAGTGCTAGTGGGGGGACAGGGTATAGCGACGAGCAGTACTTC
TRBV6-1	TRBJ2-1	TRBD1	NA	CASSDATGIYNEQFF	TGTGCCAGCAGTGACGCGACAGGGATCTACAATGAGCAGTTCTTC
TRBV2	TRBJ1-4	TRBD1	NA	CASSPGTGREANEKLFF	TGTGCCAGCAGTCCCGGGACAGGGAGGGAGGCGAATGAAAAACTGTTTTTT
TRBV9	TRBJ2-2	NA	once	CASSVATNTGELFF	TGTGCCAGCAGCGTAGCCACGAACACCGGGGAGCTGTTTTTT
TRBV6-4	TRBJ2-1	TRBD2	NA	CASSDSGAGANEQFF	TGTGCCAGCAGTGACTCAGGAGCGGGAGCAAATGAGCAGTTCTTC
TRBV5-5	TRBJ1-5	TRBD1	NA	CASSPLPGTGEQPQHF	TGTGCCAGCAGCCCATTACCCGGGACAGGGGAGCAGCCCCAGCATTTT
TRBV19	TRBJ2-1	TRBD2	NA	CASGTSGRNEQFF	TGTGCCAGTGGGACTAGCGGTCGCAATGAGCAGTTCTTC
TRBV27	TRBJ1-1	NA	NA	CASKGGLVNTEAFF	TGTGCCAGCAAGGGGGGGCTGGTGAACACTGAAGCTTTCTTT
TRBV25-1	TRBJ2-7	NA	NA	CASLPAGAPYEQYF	TGTGCCTCCCTCCCGGCAGGGGCTCCCTACGAGCAGTACTTC
TRBV6-5	TRBJ2-2	TRBD1	NA	CASRNRGSTGELFF	TGTGCCAGCAGGAACAGGGGTAGTACCGGGGAGCTGTTTTTT
TRBV2	TRBJ2-3	TRBD2	once	CASSGGLAGVQTDTQYF	TGTGCCAGCAGTGGGGGACTAGCGGGAGTGCAAACAGATACGCAGTATTTT
TRBV28	TRBJ1-2	TRBD1	few	CASSPPGQEIYGYTF	TGTGCCAGCAGTCCACCGGGACAGGAAATCTATGGCTACACCTTC
TRBV27	TRBJ1-5	TRBD1	NA	CASSYRGHQPQHF	TGTGCCAGCAGTTACAGGGGGCATCAGCCCCAGCATTTT
TRBV5-1	TRBJ2-1	TRBD2	few	CASSSKGAGGGNEQFF	TGCGCCAGCAGCTCGAAGGGCGCGGGAGGAGGCAATGAGCAGTTCTTC
TRBV30	TRBJ1-4	TRBD1	NA	CAWSPDRGRNEKLFF	TGTGCCTGGAGCCCCGACAGGGGGCGGAATGAAAAACTGTTTTTT
TRBV14	TRBJ2-3	NA	NA	CASSQGLGLATNTQYF	TGTGCCAGCAGCCAAGGTCTTGGGCTAGCGACGAATACGCAGTATTTT
TRBV6-5	TRBJ2-2	NA	once	CASTDRRWAGELFF	TGTGCCAGCACCGACAGACGGTGGGCCGGGGAGCTGTTTTTT
TRBV6-4	TRBJ2-1	TRBD1	NA	CASSPTGMGSYNEQFF	TGTGCCAGCAGCCCGACAGGGATGGGTTCCTACAATGAGCAGTTCTTC
TRBV19	TRBJ1-2	NA	few	CASSGKDLMGYTF	TGTGCCAGTAGTGGAAAGGACTTGATGGGCTACACCTTC
TRBV7-9	TRBJ1-2	NA	NA	CASSSQGDYGYTF	TGTGCCAGCAGCTCGCAGGGCGACTATGGCTACACCTTC
TRBV6-5	TRBJ2-2	TRBD1	NA	CASIRDSTGELFF	TGTGCCAGCATACGGGACAGCACCGGGGAGCTGTTTTTT
TRBV5-6	TRBJ1-1	NA	NA	CASSLERTDEAFF	TGTGCCAGCAGCTTGGAGAGGACAGATGAAGCTTTCTTT
TRBV7-2	TRBJ2-7	NA	NA	CASSPSTVYEQYF	TGTGCCAGCAGCCCCTCGACAGTTTACGAGCAGTACTTC
TRBV6-5	TRBJ1-1	NA	NA	CASSYGGAGVNTEAFF	TGTGCCAGCAGTTACGGCGGGGCGGGGGTGAACACTGAAGCTTTCTTT
TRBV7-6	TRBJ1-2	NA	NA	CASSLETGYNYGYTF	TGTGCCAGCAGCCTGGAGACGGGTTATAACTATGGCTACACCTTC
TRBV28	TRBJ1-2	NA	NA	CATTQFPGGTANYGYTF	TGTGCCACCACCCAGTTTCCGGGGGGGACGGCTAACTATGGCTACACCTTC
TRBV30	TRBJ2-1	TRBD2	NA	CAWSVGAGGPDEQFF	TGTGCCTGGAGTGTTGGAGCGGGAGGGCCCGATGAGCAGTTCTTC
TRBV19	TRBJ2-1	NA	NA	CASRIGSQYNEQFF	TGTGCCAGTAGAATCGGGAGTCAGTACAATGAGCAGTTCTTC
TRBV4-1	TRBJ2-5	NA	NA	CASSQGWPSQETQYF	TGCGCCAGCAGCCAAGGGTGGCCTTCCCAAGAGACCCAGTACTTC
TRBV28	TRBJ2-7	NA	NA	CASSFYREEQYF	TGTGCCAGCAGTTTCTATAGAGAGGAGCAGTACTTC
TRBV2	TRBJ2-3	TRBD2	NA	CASSLLAGLTDTQYF	TGTGCCAGCAGTTTACTAGCGGGGCTCACAGATACGCAGTATTTT
TRBV7-9	TRBJ2-7	TRBD2	NA	CASSLGLAGYYEQYF	TGTGCCAGCAGCTTGGGACTAGCGGGATACTACGAGCAGTACTTC
TRBV10-3	TRBJ1-2	TRBD1	NA	CATYPRTGRNYGYTF	TGTGCCACCTACCCCCGGACAGGGAGGAACTATGGCTACACCTTC
TRBV25-1	TRBJ1-1	NA	NA	CASSAGPEAFF	TGTGCCAGCAGTGCAGGGCCTGAAGCTTTCTTT
TRBV7-8	TRBJ2-3	TRBD2	NA	CASSLDLSGRADTQYF	TGTGCCAGCAGCTTAGATCTTAGCGGGAGGGCAGATACGCAGTATTTT
TRBV30	TRBJ1-4	TRBD1	NA	CAWRVSGGNEKLFF	TGTGCCTGGAGAGTATCAGGGGGCAATGAAAAACTGTTTTTT